The clone carrying this TCR beta chain was counted a single time. This entry is derived from a study of CD8 T cells in Susac syndrome. TEMRA cells were FACS-enriched, and CD8+ and CD4+ T cells were isolated negatively. RNA totalling roughly 0.5 to 1 ug underwent reverse transcription with random hexamers. It was immunoSEQ multiplex PCR that amplified TCR beta CDR3 across 54 Vbeta and 13 Jbeta. MiXCR was run by TCRdb on the immunoSEQ multiplex PCR reads, yielding one entry per CDR3 protein. The sample carries some 110,000 distinct CDR3 sequences, around 94% recorded once. Germline assignment: CDR1 LNHNV and CDR2 YYDKDF (reference sequence). The CDR3 runs to 15 residues. The V gene lost 5 bases and the J gene lost 5 bases, with 16 bases spanning the gap.

Sequencing was performed on CD4+ T cells from PBMCs. The J gene is TRBJ2-1, the V gene TRBV15, with D perhaps given as TRBD1 or TRBD2 (5 bases each). This TCR was recovered from a human donor in good health. The CDR3 DNA is TGTGCCACCAGCCGTCAGGGAGTAGGGCACAATGAGCAGTTCTTC. Translating it yields CATSRQGVGHNEQFF.